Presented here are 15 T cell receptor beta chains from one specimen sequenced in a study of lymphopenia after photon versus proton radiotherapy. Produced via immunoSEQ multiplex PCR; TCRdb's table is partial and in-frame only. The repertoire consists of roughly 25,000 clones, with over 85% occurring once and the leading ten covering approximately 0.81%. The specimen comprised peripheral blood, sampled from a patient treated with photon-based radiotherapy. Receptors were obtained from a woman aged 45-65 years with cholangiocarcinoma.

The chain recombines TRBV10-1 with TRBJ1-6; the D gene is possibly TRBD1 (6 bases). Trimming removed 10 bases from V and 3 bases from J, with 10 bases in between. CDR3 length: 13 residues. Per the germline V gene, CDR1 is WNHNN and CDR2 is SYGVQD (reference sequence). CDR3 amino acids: CAIDRFYNSPLHF. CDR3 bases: TGCGCCATCGACAGGTTCTATAATTCACCCCTCCACTTT.

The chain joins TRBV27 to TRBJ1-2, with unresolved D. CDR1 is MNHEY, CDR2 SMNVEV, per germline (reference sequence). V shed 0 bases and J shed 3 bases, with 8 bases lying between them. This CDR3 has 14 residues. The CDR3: CASSLSVGDYGYTF. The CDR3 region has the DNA TGTGCCAGCAGTTTATCGGTAGGAGACTATGGCTACACCTTC.

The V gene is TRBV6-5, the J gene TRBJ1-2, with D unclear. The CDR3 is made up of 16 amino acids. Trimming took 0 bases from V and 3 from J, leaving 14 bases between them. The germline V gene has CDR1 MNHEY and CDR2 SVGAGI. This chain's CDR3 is CASSYSFEGLDYGYTF. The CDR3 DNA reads TGTGCCAGCAGTTACTCGTTCGAGGGATTGGACTATGGCTACACCTTC.

The CDR3 protein is CASSLGLAGGRAYEQYF. CDR3 nucleotide sequence: TGTGCCAGCAGCTTAGGCCTAGCGGGGGGGCGCGCCTACGAGCAGTACTTC. V gene TRBV7-2 combines with J gene TRBJ2-7; TRBD2 matches 12 bases. Germline assignment: CDR1 SGHTA and CDR2 FQGNSA. This CDR3 comprises 17 residues. V dropped 1 base and J dropped 2; count of bases not matched to a gene: 6.

The CDR3 sequence is CASSWTLLYEQYF. DNA of the CDR3: TGTGCCAGCAGCTGGACACTCCTCTACGAGCAGTACTTC. The V and J genes are TRBV7-2 and TRBJ2-5, with a tentative D call TRBD1 (5 bases). The J call is uncertain, as TRBJ2-7 better fits the DNA end. Germline V gives CDR1 SGHTA, CDR2 FQGNSA. The CDR3 extends over 13 amino acids.

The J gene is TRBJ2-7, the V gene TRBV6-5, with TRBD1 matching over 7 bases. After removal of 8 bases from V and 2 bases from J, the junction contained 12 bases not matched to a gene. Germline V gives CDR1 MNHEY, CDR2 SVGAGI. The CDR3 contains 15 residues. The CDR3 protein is CASRWARTGAYEQYF. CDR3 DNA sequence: TGTGCCAGCCGTTGGGCCCGGACAGGAGCCTACGAGCAGTACTTC.

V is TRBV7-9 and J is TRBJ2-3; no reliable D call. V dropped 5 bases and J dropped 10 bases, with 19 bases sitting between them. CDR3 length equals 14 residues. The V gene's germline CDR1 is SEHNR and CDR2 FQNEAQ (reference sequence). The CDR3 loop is CASSTTRFGFSQYF. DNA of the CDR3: TGTGCCAGCAGCACCACACGATTCGGGTTTTCGCAGTATTTT. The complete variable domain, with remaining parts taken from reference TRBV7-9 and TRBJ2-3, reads DTGVSQNPRHKITKRGQNVTFRCDPISEHNRLYWYRQTLGQGPEFLTYFQNEAQLEKSRLLSDRFSAERPKGSFSTLEIQRTEQGDSAMYLCASSTTRFGFSQYFGPGTRLTVL.

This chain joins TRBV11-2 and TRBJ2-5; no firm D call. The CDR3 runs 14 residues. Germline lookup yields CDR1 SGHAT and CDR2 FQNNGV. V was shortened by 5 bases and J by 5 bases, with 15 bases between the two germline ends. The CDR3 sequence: CASSQNPGRETQYF. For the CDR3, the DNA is TGTGCCAGCAGCCAAAATCCAGGCCGGGAGACCCAGTACTTC.

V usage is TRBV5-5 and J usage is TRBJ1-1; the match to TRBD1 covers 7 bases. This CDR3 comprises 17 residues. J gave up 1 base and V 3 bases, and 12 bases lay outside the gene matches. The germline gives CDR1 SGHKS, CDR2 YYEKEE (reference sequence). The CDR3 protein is CASSYTKRGQSNTEAFF. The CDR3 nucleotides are TGTGCCAGCAGCTATACTAAACGGGGACAGTCGAACACTGAAGCTTTCTTT.

The chain's CDR3 is CASSLGQGPYGYTF. DNA for the CDR3: TGTGCCAGCAGCTTAGGGCAGGGGCCCTATGGCTACACCTTC. J is TRBJ1-2 and V is TRBV7-6, with D perhaps matching TRBD1 (6 bases). Trimming cost V 1 base and J 4 bases, with 10 bases left between them. CDR1 is SGHVS and CDR2 is FNYEAQ in the germline V gene. The CDR3 extends over 14 amino acids.

The CDR3 DNA sequence: TGTGCCAGCAGCCAGGGTTTGGCAGGGAGGACTGAAGCTTTCTTT. Its translation: CASSQGLAGRTEAFF. The chain recombines TRBV14 with TRBJ1-1, with a weak D call TRBD1 (5 bases). V lost 3 bases and J 5 bases, leaving 16 bases between the germline ends. The CDR3 consists of 15 residues. The germline gives CDR1 SGHDN, CDR2 FVKESK.

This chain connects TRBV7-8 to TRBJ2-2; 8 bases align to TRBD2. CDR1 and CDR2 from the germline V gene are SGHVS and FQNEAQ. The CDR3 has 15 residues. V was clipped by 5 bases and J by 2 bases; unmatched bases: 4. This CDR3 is CASSPRGENTGELFF. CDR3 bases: TGTGCCAGCAGCCCGCGGGGGGAAAACACCGGGGAGCTGTTTTTT.

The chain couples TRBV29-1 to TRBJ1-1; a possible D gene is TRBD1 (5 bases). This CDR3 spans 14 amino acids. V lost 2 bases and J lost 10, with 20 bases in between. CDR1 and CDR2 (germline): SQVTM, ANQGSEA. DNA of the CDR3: TGCAGCGTTGAAAGGCTGCAGGGCCGCTTCTTAGCTTTCTTT. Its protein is CSVERLQGRFLAFF.

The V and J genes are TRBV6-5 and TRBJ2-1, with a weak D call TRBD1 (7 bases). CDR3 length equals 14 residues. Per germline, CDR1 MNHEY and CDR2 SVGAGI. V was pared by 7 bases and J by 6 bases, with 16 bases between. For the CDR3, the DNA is TGTGCCAGCACCCCAGGGGGAGGCCCCAATGAGCAGTTCTTC. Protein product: CASTPGGGPNEQFF.

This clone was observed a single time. CDR3 sequence: CAWNGGADTQYF. CDR3 nucleotides: TGTGCCTGGAATGGGGGGGCAGATACGCAGTATTTT. J is TRBJ2-3 and V is TRBV30; 7 nucleotides line up with TRBD2. The trim removed 4 bases at V and 4 bases at J, leaving 2 bases unmatched. The germline V gene encodes CDR1 GTSNPN and CDR2 SVGIG (reference sequence). CDR3 length: 12 residues.